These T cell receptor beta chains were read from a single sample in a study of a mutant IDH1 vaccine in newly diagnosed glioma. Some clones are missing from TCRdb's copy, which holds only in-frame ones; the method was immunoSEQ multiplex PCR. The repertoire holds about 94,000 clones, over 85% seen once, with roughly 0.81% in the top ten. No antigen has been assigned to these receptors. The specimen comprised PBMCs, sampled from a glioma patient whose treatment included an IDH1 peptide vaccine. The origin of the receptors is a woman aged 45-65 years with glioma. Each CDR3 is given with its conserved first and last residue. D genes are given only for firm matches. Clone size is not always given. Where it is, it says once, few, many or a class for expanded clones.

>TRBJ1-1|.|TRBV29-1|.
TGCAGCGTTCGAACCTCCCCCGGGAACTCCGAAGCTTTCTTT
CSVRTSPGNSEAFF
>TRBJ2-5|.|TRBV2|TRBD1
TGTGCCAGCACGACAGGGGCGCAAGAGACCCAGTACTTC
CASTTGAQETQYF
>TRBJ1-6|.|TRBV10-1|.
TGCGCCAGCAGTGATCGAACGGATTATAATTCACCCCTCCACTTT
CASSDRTDYNSPLHF
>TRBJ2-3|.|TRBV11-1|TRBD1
TGTGCCAGCAGCTTGGACAGGGTGGACGTTGATACGCAGTATTTT
CASSLDRVDVDTQYF
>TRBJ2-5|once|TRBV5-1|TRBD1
TGCGCCAGCAGCCCCCCTAACACAGGGGAAGAGACCCAGTACTTC
CASSPPNTGEETQYF
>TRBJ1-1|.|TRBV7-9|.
TGTGCCAGCAGTCATCCCGGGGCGCGGGGGACTGAAGCTTTCTTT
CASSHPGARGTEAFF
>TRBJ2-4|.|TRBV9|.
TGTGCCAGCAGCGCACCGACTAAAAACATTCAGTACTTC
CASSAPTKNIQYF
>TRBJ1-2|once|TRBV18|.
TGTGCCAGCTCACCGACCAGGGACACCCACTATGGCTACACCTTC
CASSPTRDTHYGYTF
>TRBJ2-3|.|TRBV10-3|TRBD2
TGTGCCACGCTGTCACTAGCGGGGGGAGGAGATACGCAGTATTTT
CATLSLAGGGDTQYF
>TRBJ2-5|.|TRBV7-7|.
TGTGCTAGCAGCTTCCAGGGCGAAGAGACCCAGTACTTC
CASSFQGEETQYF
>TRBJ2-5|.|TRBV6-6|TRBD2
TGTGCCAGCAGTTCCACGACTAGCGCCGGAGAGACCCAGTACTTC
CASSSTTSAGETQYF
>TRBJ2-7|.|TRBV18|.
TGTGCCAGCTCACTACTTTCGGACAGTCCCTACGAGCAGTACTTC
CASSLLSDSPYEQYF
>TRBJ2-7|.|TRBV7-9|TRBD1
TGTGCCAGCAGCTCTCCGGGGGGACAGGGGGCCGAGCAGTACTTC
CASSSPGGQGAEQYF
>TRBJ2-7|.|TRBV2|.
TGTGCCAGCAGTGACGGTGTCGGGTACGAGCAGTACTTC
CASSDGVGYEQYF
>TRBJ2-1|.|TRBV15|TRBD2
TGTGCCACCAGCAGAGATTTTGAGCGGGGTTCCTACAATGAGCAGTTCTTC
CATSRDFERGSYNEQFF
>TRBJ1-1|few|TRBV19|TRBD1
TGTGCCAGTAGTAACCTTCAGGGGGCTCTCGCTGAAGCTTTCTTT
CASSNLQGALAEAFF
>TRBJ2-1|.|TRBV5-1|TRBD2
TGCGCCAGCAGGGGGGTTCCGGGAGGCAACAATGAGCAGTTCTTC
CASRGVPGGNNEQFF
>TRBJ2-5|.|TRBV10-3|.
TGTGCCATCAGTAAGCAGGGGGCGCGGGGGGAGACCCAGTACTTC
CAISKQGARGETQYF
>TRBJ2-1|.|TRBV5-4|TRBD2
TGTGCCAGCAGCTTGCTAGCGGAGGGTCTGGGGAATGAGCAGTTCTTC
CASSLLAEGLGNEQFF
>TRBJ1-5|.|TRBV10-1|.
TGCGCCAGCAGTGAGTCGGGATATCAGCCCCAGCATTTT
CASSESGYQPQHF
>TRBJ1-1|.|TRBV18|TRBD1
TGTGCCAGCTCACCTATGACAGGGGACACTGAAGCTTTCTTT
CASSPMTGDTEAFF
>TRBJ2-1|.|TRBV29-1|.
TGCAGCGTTGAACAGCGCAACAATGAGCAGTTCTTC
CSVEQRNNEQFF
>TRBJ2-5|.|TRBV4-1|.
TGCGCCAGCAGCCAACTAGGGTTCCAAGAGACCCAGTACTTC
CASSQLGFQETQYF
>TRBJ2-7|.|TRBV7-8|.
TGTGCCAGCAGCTTGTCCGCCGCTAGCGTCTACGAGCAGTACTTC
CASSLSAASVYEQYF
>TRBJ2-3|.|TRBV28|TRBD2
TGTGCCAGCAGTTTAACTAGCGGTGCGGGCACAGATACGCAGTATTTT
CASSLTSGAGTDTQYF
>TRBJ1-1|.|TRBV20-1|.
TGCAGTGCCTGGACAGTAGAAGCTTTCTTT
CSAWTVEAFF
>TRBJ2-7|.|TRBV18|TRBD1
TGTGCCAGCTCACCGGGACAGGGGGCGCGGGAGCAGTACTTC
CASSPGQGAREQYF
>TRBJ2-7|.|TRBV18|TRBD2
TGTGCCAGCTCCCCAGGGACTAGCGGGATCGAGCAGTACTTC
CASSPGTSGIEQYF
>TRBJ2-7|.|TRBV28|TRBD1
TGTGCCAGCAGGGCAGACAGGGGGCAGTACTTC
CASRADRGQYF
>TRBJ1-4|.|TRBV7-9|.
TGTGCCAGCAACGACTTGGGGCATCCAGGGGAAAAACTGTTTTTT
CASNDLGHPGEKLFF
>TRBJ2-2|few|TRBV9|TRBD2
TGTGCCAGCAGCGTCTTTAGCGGGAGGGCCGTCGGGGAGCTGTTTTTT
CASSVFSGRAVGELFF
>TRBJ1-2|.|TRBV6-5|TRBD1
TGTGCCAGCAGTACCATGACAGGGAACTATGGCTACACCTTC
CASSTMTGNYGYTF
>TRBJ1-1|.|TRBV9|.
TGTGCCAGCAGCGTAAGCGTCGGGAGCGCTGAAGCTTTCTTT
CASSVSVGSAEAFF
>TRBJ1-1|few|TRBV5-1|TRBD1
TGCGCCAGCAGCTTGACAGGGGGCACTGAAGCTTTCTTT
CASSLTGGTEAFF
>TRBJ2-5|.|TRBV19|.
TGTGCCAGTAGTATCGGGGGTCGAGAGACCCAGTACTTC
CASSIGGRETQYF
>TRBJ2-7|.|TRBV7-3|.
TGTGCCAGCAGCCTCGCCCGGGAGTCCTCCGAGCAGTACTTC
CASSLARESSEQYF
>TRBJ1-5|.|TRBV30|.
TGTGCCTGGAGTCGGGACAGCAATCAGCCCCAGCATTTT
CAWSRDSNQPQHF
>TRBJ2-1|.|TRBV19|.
TGTGCCAGTAGTACACCGGGGGGCCGGAGCTCCTACAATGAGCAGTTCTTC
CASSTPGGRSSYNEQFF
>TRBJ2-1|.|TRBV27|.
TGTGCCAGCAGTTTATTGAGCGGCAATGAGCAGTTCTTC
CASSLLSGNEQFF
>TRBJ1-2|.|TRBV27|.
TGTGCCAGCAGTTTATCCAGGGGCTATGGCTACACCTTC
CASSLSRGYGYTF
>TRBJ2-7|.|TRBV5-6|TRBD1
TGTGCCAGCAGCTTAAAGGGACAGGGCCACTACGAGCAGTACTTC
CASSLKGQGHYEQYF
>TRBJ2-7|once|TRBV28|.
TGTGCCAGCAGTTTAAGTAGGGACATCTTCTTCTACTACGAGCAGTACTTC
CASSLSRDIFFYYEQYF
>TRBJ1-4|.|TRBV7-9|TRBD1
TGTGCCAGCAGCTTAGCGTATGGGGACAGGGGGGAAAAACTGTTTTTT
CASSLAYGDRGEKLFF
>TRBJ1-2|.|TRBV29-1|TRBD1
TGCAGCGTCCGTCCCGGGACAGGGGCCTATGGCTACACCTTC
CSVRPGTGAYGYTF